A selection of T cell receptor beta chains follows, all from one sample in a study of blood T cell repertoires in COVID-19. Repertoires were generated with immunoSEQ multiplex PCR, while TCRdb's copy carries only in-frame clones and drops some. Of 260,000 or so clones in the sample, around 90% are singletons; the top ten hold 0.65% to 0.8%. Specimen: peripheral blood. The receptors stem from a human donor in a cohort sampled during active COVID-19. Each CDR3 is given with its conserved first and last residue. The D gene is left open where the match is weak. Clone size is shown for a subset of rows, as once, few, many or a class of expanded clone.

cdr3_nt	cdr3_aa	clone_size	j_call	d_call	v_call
TGTGCCAGCAGTCCCACTCCGGGACAGGGGGTTCGCTCAACTAATGAAAAACTGTTTTTT	CASSPTPGQGVRSTNEKLFF	NA	TRBJ1-4	TRBD1	TRBV27
TGCGCCAGCAGCCCTTTCCAGCGAAAGATCTCCTACGAGCAGTACTTC	CASSPFQRKISYEQYF	few	TRBJ2-7	NA	TRBV4-1
TGTGCCAGCACAGAGGACAGGTTCGGAAACACCATATATTTT	CASTEDRFGNTIYF	NA	TRBJ1-3	TRBD1	TRBV28
TGTGCCAGCAGCTTAGTTGGCGGAAACTCTGGAAACACCATATATTTT	CASSLVGGNSGNTIYF	NA	TRBJ1-3	NA	TRBV7-2
TGTGCCAGCAGTCCGAATCCGGGACAAATTTTGAGGGGCTACACCTTC	CASSPNPGQILRGYTF	NA	TRBJ1-2	NA	TRBV27
TGTGCCAGTAGTGATGCGGGGACTAGCGTTACAGATACGCAGTATTTT	CASSDAGTSVTDTQYF	few	TRBJ2-3	TRBD2	TRBV19
TGTGCCAGCAGCTTAAGTATTACTAGAAACGAGCAGTACTTC	CASSLSITRNEQYF	NA	TRBJ2-7	NA	TRBV7-9
TGTGCCAGCAGCAAAGTTCCGGCGGGGTTGTCCGCAGATACGCAGTATTTT	CASSKVPAGLSADTQYF	NA	TRBJ2-3	NA	TRBV7-2
TGTGCCACCACTATGAGGGTAGTCGGGGAGACCCAGTACTTC	CATTMRVVGETQYF	NA	TRBJ2-5	NA	TRBV28
TGTGCCAGCAGCCATCGCCGGGGAGAGGGCTACACCTTC	CASSHRRGEGYTF	NA	TRBJ1-2	NA	TRBV11-3
TGTGCCAGCAGTTACGCAGCTAAGACAGGGATCAACGGTGACAATCAGCCCCAGCATTTT	CASSYAAKTGINGDNQPQHF	NA	TRBJ1-5	TRBD1	TRBV6-2/TRBV6-3